This paragraph covers one T cell receptor beta chain sequence. It lacks a known antigen. Base quality data are lacking; no much larger clone is found one base away. These data come from a study of identifying expanded T cells in peripheral blood (dated by TCRdb to 2018 to 2020). Context from the whole study: Separate aliquots of the same genomic DNA pool were sequenced to produce technical replicates, and four replicates were compared in pairs.

Overall study outcomes, separate from this receptor: The binomial model flagged 0.9 to 1.5 differentially abundant clones between technical replicates, compared with approximately 16 over approximately two weeks and approximately 18 over around four weeks. The authors expected biological variance in healthy repertoires might increase further over much longer intervals such as months to years. Variance in clone template counts between roughly two-week samples significantly increased with total template count across all healthy donors. Across all healthy-donor time intervals, the beta-binomial model significantly cut both the number of clones called differentially abundant and the false-positive rate.

TCRbeta CDR3 regions were profiled with the immunoSEQ Assay using bias-controlled multiplex PCR amplification of genomic DNA. The original methods were these. The absolute abundance of each unique TCRbeta CDR3 region was quantified after sequences were collapsed and filtered. Differential abundance was tested with two models: a binomial (Fisher-equivalent) model and a beta-binomial model that adds time-dependent variance fitted from healthy donors. Clones with fewer than 5 combined templates were excluded, and clones with Benjamini-Hochberg FDR below 0.01 were called differentially abundant. Using the form v = (b*log(k)+a)^2, the beta-binomial variance was modeled as a function of the total template count across the two samples. TCRdb's version of the immuneACCESS table is confined to in-frame rearrangements and falls short of the full clone set. An unresolved V gene accounts for under half of the shortfall where checked; the remainder is of unknown origin. The DNA gave D and trimming, while V, J and clone size come from that table. In this sample the table shows about 89,000 clones, about 91% of which occur a single time. Of the sample, roughly 4% falls within the top ten clones.

No immune events such as infections were documented for the healthy donors during the collection period. Time-dependent variance in a beta-binomial model of T-cell clone differential abundance was calibrated using healthy-donor blood repertoires as a training cohort. The training cohort included around 10 healthy donors, of whom 3 were female and 7 were male. On average the donors were approximately 40 years old, and their ages spanned about 29 to 64 years. Whole blood from each healthy donor was obtained from a commercial supplier and was collected at three time points roughly 13 days apart. For immunosequencing, genomic DNA was extracted from unsorted whole blood. The sequenced material came from blood. The sequence was collected from a person aged 18 to 69 in good health.

In nucleotide form, the sequence is TGTGCCAGCAGCTTAGTCAGGGCTTCTTACAATGAGCAGTTCTTC. Translated, this gives CASSLVRASYNEQFF. Rearrangement joined TRBV7-7 to TRBJ2-1, and perhaps TRBD1 as D gene, on 5 matching bases. V sheds 1 base and J sheds 4 bases, leaving 11 bases between their ends. Sequences SSHAT (CDR1) and FNYEAQ (CDR2) are obtained from the germline V gene (reference sequence). The CDR3 runs 15 residues from the cysteine to the phenylalanine. Just CDR3 DNA is preserved here, 45 bases in frame from base 1.